This TCR beta chain emerged from a study of OX40 agonist ivuxolimab in advanced cancers. The wider study: Three partial responders included one hepatocellular carcinoma patient and two cutaneous melanoma patients.

This CDR3 spans 15 amino acids. Germline-derived CDR1 and CDR2 are SGHAT and FQNNGV. Trimming removed 0 bases from V and 6 bases from J; junction bases left unmatched: 8. Concerning this clone: Its antigen is not known.

Study findings and constraints: In the 0.1 to 3.0 mg/kg range, CD4+ and CD8+ blood T cells had expanded clonally by week 6.

The data were produced by immunoSEQ multiplex PCR, yet TCRdb's version contains in-frame clones alone and is incomplete. Of about 64,000 clones listed, under 90% are singletons. V and J are TRBV11-2 and TRBJ2-7; 7 bases match TRBD2. The origin of this receptor is an adult with an advanced solid tumor such as melanoma, head and neck, liver or kidney cancer. The sequences come from CD4+ or CD8+ T cells sorted from blood, collected in a trial of the OX40 agonist ivuxolimab. In nucleotides, the CDR3 is TGTGCCAGCAGCTTAGATGGGTGGGGCGGGAGCGAGCAGTACTTC. It codes for CASSLDGWGGSEQYF.